This TCR beta chain was observed in a study of blood T cell repertoires in COVID-19. Study context: Spain, Italy and the United States supplied samples that represented acute and convalescent COVID-19. From T cells, B-cell-depleted T cells, or PBMCs came the material, which was cDNA or gDNA.

This clone was seen a single time. The CDR3 consists of 16 residues. V was pared by 0 bases and J by 3 bases, with 2 bases of the junction left unmatched. CDR1 LGHNA and CDR2 YSLEER come from the germline V gene. In the original analysis: Using reference gene primer amplification, nucleated cell counts were estimated. Clones were read by immunoSEQ multiplex PCR, and TCRdb kept only the in-frame ones, dropping some. That table gives V, J and clone size, and the DNA gave D and trimming. The sample yields about 310,000 clones, 87% seen once. This chain connects TRBV4-3 to TRBJ2-2, with TRBD2 identical over 9 bases. Sequences were obtained from peripheral blood. The receptor comes from a man between 18 and 29 years old with active or convalescent COVID-19. DNA for the CDR3: TGCGCCAGCAGCCAAGATGTAGCGGGGGACACCGGGGAGCTGTTTTTT. It yields the protein CASSQDVAGDTGELFF.